The T cell receptor (beta chain) under discussion was sequenced for a study of Graves' ophthalmopathy and Graves' hyperthyroidism. Study details: The term stable hyperthyroidism indicated an absence of ophthalmopathy within 18 months of follow-up.

For repertoire sequencing, the TCR beta CDR3 regions were amplified from RNA transcripts. Amplification began with first-round RT-PCR using HTBI primers, then second-round multiplex PCR was performed. One entry per CDR3 protein results from TCRdb running MiXCR on the multiplex PCR reads. This table has more than 1,000,000 distinct CDR3 sequences, about 35% appearing once. On this clonotype: No antigen is known for it.

Whole-study results and caveats: Blood shared most expanded thyroid clonotypes above 0.001 frequency.

Only newly diagnosed hyperthyroidism patients aged 18 to 65, with under 2 months' duration, were enrolled. Clinicians made diagnoses from clinical symptoms, serum thyroxine, TRAb, thyroid ultrasound and orbital computed tomography. The receptor comes from an adult man with Graves' hyperthyroidism. Sequencing was performed on peripheral blood or thyroid tissue (not recorded which).

CDR3: CASSPTNVLTF. CDR3 coding DNA: TGTGCCAGCAGTCCAACCAACGTCCTGACTTTC. The V call is TRBV6-1, the J call TRBJ2-6; D gene ambiguous. The germline CDR1 and CDR2 sequences are MNHNS and SASEGT. This CDR3 spans 11 amino acids. The V end lost 5 bases, the J end lost 8 bases, and 4 bases lay between the germline ends.